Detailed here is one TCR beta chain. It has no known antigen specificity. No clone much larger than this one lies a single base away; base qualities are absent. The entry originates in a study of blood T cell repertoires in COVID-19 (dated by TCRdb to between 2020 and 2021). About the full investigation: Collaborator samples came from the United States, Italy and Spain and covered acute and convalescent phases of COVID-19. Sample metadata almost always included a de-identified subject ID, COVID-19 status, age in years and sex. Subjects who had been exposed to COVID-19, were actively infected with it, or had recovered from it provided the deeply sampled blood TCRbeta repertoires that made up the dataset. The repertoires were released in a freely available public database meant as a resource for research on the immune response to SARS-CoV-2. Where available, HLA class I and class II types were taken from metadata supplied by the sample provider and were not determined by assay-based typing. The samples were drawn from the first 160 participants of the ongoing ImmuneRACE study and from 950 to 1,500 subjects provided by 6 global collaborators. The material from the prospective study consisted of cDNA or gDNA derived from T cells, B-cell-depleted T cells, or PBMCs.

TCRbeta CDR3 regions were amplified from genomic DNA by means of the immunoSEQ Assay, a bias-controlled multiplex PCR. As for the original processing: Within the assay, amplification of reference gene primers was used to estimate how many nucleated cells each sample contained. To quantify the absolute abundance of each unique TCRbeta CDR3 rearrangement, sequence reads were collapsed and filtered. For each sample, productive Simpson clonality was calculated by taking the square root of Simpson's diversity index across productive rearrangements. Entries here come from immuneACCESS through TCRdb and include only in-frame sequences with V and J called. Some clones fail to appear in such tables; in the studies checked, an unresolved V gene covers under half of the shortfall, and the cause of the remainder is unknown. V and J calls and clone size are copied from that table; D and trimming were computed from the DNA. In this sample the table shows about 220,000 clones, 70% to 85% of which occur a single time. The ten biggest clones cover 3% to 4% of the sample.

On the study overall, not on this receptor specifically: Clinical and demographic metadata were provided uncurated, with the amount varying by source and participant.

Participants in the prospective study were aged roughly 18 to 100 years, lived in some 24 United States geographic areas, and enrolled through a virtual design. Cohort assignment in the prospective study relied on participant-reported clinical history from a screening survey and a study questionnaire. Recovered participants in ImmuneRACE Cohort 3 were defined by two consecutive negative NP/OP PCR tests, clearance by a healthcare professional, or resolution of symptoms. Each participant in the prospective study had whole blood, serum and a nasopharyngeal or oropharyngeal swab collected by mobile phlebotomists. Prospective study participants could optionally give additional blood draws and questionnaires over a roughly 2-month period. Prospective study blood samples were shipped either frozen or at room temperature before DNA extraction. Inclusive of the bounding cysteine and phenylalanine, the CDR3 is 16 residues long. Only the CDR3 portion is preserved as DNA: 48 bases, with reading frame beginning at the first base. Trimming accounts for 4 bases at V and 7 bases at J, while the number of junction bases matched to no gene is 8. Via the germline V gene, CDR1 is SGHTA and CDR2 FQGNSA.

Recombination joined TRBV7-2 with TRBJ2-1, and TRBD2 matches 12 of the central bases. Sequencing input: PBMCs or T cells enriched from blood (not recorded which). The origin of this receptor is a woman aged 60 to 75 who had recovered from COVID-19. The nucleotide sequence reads TGTGCCAGCAGCTGGGGACTAGCGGGTGGGCCGAATGAGCAGTTCTTC. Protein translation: CASSWGLAGGPNEQFF.